The 13 T cell receptor beta chains below were found in one sample sequenced in a study of cytotoxic CD8 clonotypes in ibrutinib-treated CLL. Assay: immunoSEQ multiplex PCR; the TCRdb copy retains only in-frame clones and omits some. The sample has 45,000 or so clones, about three fifths seen once. This specimen consisted of PBMCs, obtained after 24 months of ibrutinib treatment. Receptors were obtained from a human donor with chronic lymphocytic leukemia.

The chain carries TRBV5-1 and TRBJ2-3; unclear D gene. Per the germline V gene, CDR1 is SGHRS and CDR2 is YFSETQ. The CDR3 is 15 amino acids. Trimming stripped 0 bases from V and 0 bases from J, with 8 bases between. CDR3 amino acids: CASSLGGTSTDTQYF. CDR3 bases: TGCGCCAGCAGCTTGGGGGGAACTAGCACAGATACGCAGTATTTT.

This sequence joins TRBV2 and TRBJ2-7; D not certain. There are 14 residues in the CDR3. The V and J ends lost 1 base and 3 bases respectively, with 10 bases between them. Germline CDR1 is SNHLY and CDR2 is FYNNEI. The CDR3 is CASSEGGGFYEQYF. CDR3 nucleotides: TGTGCCAGCAGTGAAGGGGGTGGCTTCTACGAGCAGTACTTC.

This clone was seen only a few times. The rearrangement links TRBV5-4 to TRBJ2-5; D possibly corresponds to TRBD1 (6 bases). CDR1 and CDR2 (germline): SGHNT, YYREEE (reference sequence). The CDR3 runs to 15 residues. V dropped 1 base and J dropped 4 bases, with 14 bases sitting between them. This chain's CDR3 is CASSLRTALGETQYF. The CDR3 nucleotides are TGTGCCAGCAGCTTGAGGACAGCATTAGGAGAGACCCAGTACTTC.

This clone has more than one count but fewer than ten. The V gene is TRBV5-5, the J gene TRBJ1-1; no definite D call. The CDR3 extends over 14 amino acids. Trimming left V 4 bases short and J 6 bases short, with 16 bases between. The germline CDR1 and CDR2 sequences are SGHKS and YYEKEE (reference sequence). CDR3 sequence reads: CASSPDYRGPEAFF. CDR3 DNA: TGTGCCAGCAGCCCAGATTACCGGGGTCCTGAAGCTTTCTTT. Looking up the rest from reference TRBV5-5 and TRBJ1-1 gives the full variable domain: DAGVTQSPTHLIKTRGQQVTLRCSPISGHKSVSWYQQVLGQGPQFIFQYYEKEERGRGNFPDRFSARQFPNYSSELNVNALLLGDSALYLCASSPDYRGPEAFFGQGTRLTVV.

V gene TRBV7-9 combines with J gene TRBJ1-6, with D possibly being TRBD1 (5 bases). V was clipped by 5 bases and J by 10 bases, with 12 bases between them. Germline V gene sequence: CDR1 SEHNR, CDR2 FQNEAQ (reference sequence). The CDR3 is made up of 13 amino acids. The CDR3 nucleotides read TGTGCCAGCAGCCTACAGGACGGCTCACCCCTCCACTTT. Translation gives CASSLQDGSPLHF.

This chain joins TRBV11-1 and TRBJ2-2; a possible D gene is TRBD2 (6 bases). This CDR3 is built from 16 residues. Germline CDR1 reads SGHAT; CDR2 reads FQDESV (reference sequence). V dropped 7 bases and J dropped 2 bases, with 17 bases sitting between them. For the CDR3, the DNA is TGTGCCAGCACCCTCCAGGAGGGCGGTAACACCGGGGAGCTGTTTTTT. It codes for CASTLQEGGNTGELFF.

V is TRBV5-1 and J is TRBJ1-5; no reliable D call. Trimming removed 0 bases at V and 4 bases at J, with 5 bases between. The germline V gene has CDR1 SGHRS and CDR2 YFSETQ. The CDR3 extends over 13 amino acids. The CDR3 loop reads CASSLGPNQPQHF. In nucleotides, the CDR3 is TGCGCCAGCAGCTTGGGCCCAAATCAGCCCCAGCATTTT.

CDR3 amino acids: CAITHRREGGEQYF. In DNA, the CDR3 is TGTGCCATCACGCATCGGAGGGAGGGCGGCGAGCAGTACTTC. The gene calls are TRBV10-3 and TRBJ2-7, with 7 nucleotides matching TRBD2. Germline V gene data show CDR1 as ENHRY and CDR2 as SYGVKD. V dropped 7 bases and J dropped 6; count of bases not matched to a gene: 12. This CDR3 comprises 14 residues.

On this clone: Other DNA sequences from this sample encode an identical CDR3 as well. The rearrangement links TRBV29-1 to TRBJ2-7; D unclear. The CDR3 totals 12 residues. Trimming shortened V by 1 base and J by 5 bases, and 9 bases separated the two germline ends. Germline V CDR1 and CDR2: SQVTM, ANQGSEA. The CDR3 nucleotides are TGCAGCGTTGAAGGGGGAAGGAACGAGCAGTACTTC. It yields the protein CSVEGGRNEQYF.

The V gene is TRBV7-6, the J gene TRBJ2-5; a weak D match, TRBD2 (5 bases). The CDR3 length is 16 residues. Trimming shortened V by 1 base and J by 2 bases, and 14 bases separated the two germline ends. Germline V gene lookup returns CDR1 SGHVS and CDR2 FNYEAQ. This chain's CDR3 is CASSLGSGLAQETQYF. The CDR3 coding sequence is TGTGCCAGCAGCTTAGGGAGTGGACTGGCACAAGAGACCCAGTACTTC.

The V and J genes are TRBV6-1 and TRBJ1-5; D is perhaps TRBD1 (5 bases). V was pared by 6 bases and J by 11 bases, with 14 bases between. CDR1 MNHNS and CDR2 SASEGT come from the germline V gene. This CDR3 is 12 amino acids long. The CDR3 DNA follows: TGTGCCAGCAGCTCCGACAGCCTAACCCAGCATTTT. It yields the protein CASSSDSLTQHF.

This sequence joins TRBV6-4 and TRBJ2-3, with 13 bases matching TRBD2. CDR1 is MRHNA and CDR2 is SNTAGT in the germline V gene. This CDR3 contains 15 residues. The junction had 4 bases not matched to a gene; V was cut back by 6 bases and J by 4 bases. CDR3: CASSTSGGAADTQYF. CDR3 nucleotide sequence: TGTGCCAGCAGCACTAGCGGGGGGGCCGCAGATACGCAGTATTTT.

This chain links TRBV10-3 with TRBJ2-2, with unresolved D. Trimming removed 6 bases at V and 3 bases at J, with 2 bases between. The CDR3 sequence is 11 residues long. Germline assignment: CDR1 ENHRY and CDR2 SYGVKD. CDR3 amino acids: CAIRDTGELFF. CDR3 in DNA: TGTGCCATCAGAGACACCGGGGAGCTGTTTTTT.